These T cell receptor beta chains were read from a single sample in a study of identifying expanded T cells in peripheral blood. Assay: immunoSEQ multiplex PCR; the TCRdb copy retains only in-frame clones and omits some. Among 100,000 to 150,000 clones listed, 86% were seen once. The sample comprised blood. The receptors were sampled from a person aged 18 to 70 in good health. The CDR3 runs from the conserved cysteine through the conserved F or W. Each record gives: J gene, D gene, clone size, V gene, CDR3 DNA, CDR3 protein. The D gene is left open where the match is weak. Part of the rows lack a size; the others show once, few, many or a class for expanded clones.

>TRBJ2-1|TRBD2|NA|TRBV5-1
TGCGCCAGCGGGCGGGAGGACTCCTACAATGAGCAGTTCTTC
CASGREDSYNEQFF
>TRBJ2-1|NA|NA|TRBV4-1
TGCGCCAGCAGGAAGGAAAGGGCAGGGGGGGTCAATGAGCAGTTCTTC
CASRKERAGGVNEQFF
>TRBJ2-5|NA|once|TRBV10-1
TGCGCCAGCAGTGAGTCGAGTGTGACAACGGAGGTCCAAGAGACCCAGTACTTC
CASSESSVTTEVQETQYF
>TRBJ2-1|NA|NA|TRBV5-6
TGTGCCAGCAGCTTGGAGGGTAGATACAATGAGCAGTTCTTC
CASSLEGRYNEQFF
>TRBJ2-2|TRBD2|NA|TRBV15
TGTGCCACCCGGCGAATTGCGGGAGGCACCGGGGAGCTGTTTTTT
CATRRIAGGTGELFF
>TRBJ2-7|NA|NA|TRBV7-9
TGTGCCAGCAGCTCCGCCGGATCCTACGAGCAGTACTTC
CASSSAGSYEQYF
>TRBJ1-2|TRBD1|NA|TRBV5-7
TGTGCCAGCAGCCCGAGGACAGGGGATGCGAAATATGGCTACACCTTC
CASSPRTGDAKYGYTF
>TRBJ2-1|TRBD1|NA|TRBV29-1
TGCAGCGTCGTAGGGGGACAGGGCTACAATGAGCAGTTCTTC
CSVVGGQGYNEQFF
>TRBJ1-2|NA|few|TRBV5-1
TGCGCCAGCAGCTCTTCGAGTGGAGAGGGCTACACCTTC
CASSSSSGEGYTF
>TRBJ1-1|NA|few|TRBV18
TGTGCCAGCTCACCTACGGGGAACACTGAAGCTTTCTTT
CASSPTGNTEAFF
>TRBJ1-1|NA|NA|TRBV19
TGTGCCAGTAGTATGCCAGGGAGCGCTGAAGCTTTCTTT
CASSMPGSAEAFF
>TRBJ1-5|NA|NA|TRBV28
TGTGCCGGGTCACGGTTTAGCAATCAGCCCCAGCATTTT
CAGSRFSNQPQHF
>TRBJ2-5|TRBD2|NA|TRBV18
TGTGCCAGCTCACCACCCCCAGCGGGACAAGAGACCCAGTACTTC
CASSPPPAGQETQYF
>TRBJ1-1|NA|NA|TRBV7-8
TGTGCCAGCAGCTTTGACTCAGGGGAGGCTTTCTTT
CASSFDSGEAFF
>TRBJ1-2|TRBD1|NA|TRBV10-3
TGTGCCATCAGTGAGTCGACCCTGGGACAGTATTATGGCTACACCTTC
CAISESTLGQYYGYTF
>TRBJ2-5|NA|NA|TRBV20-1
TGCAGTGCTAGAAGGGAGACCCAGTACTTC
CSARRETQYF
>TRBJ2-1|NA|NA|TRBV25-1
TGTGCCAGCAGTGAAAGGGTGGCGGGAAGGGTCAATGAGCAGTTCTTC
CASSERVAGRVNEQFF
>TRBJ1-2|NA|NA|TRBV6-5
TGTGCCAGCAGTTACTCTGGCAGGGGAAGAGGGGGCTACACCTTC
CASSYSGRGRGGYTF
>TRBJ1-4|NA|NA|TRBV28
TGTGCCAGCAGTAAACCTCGGGGGAGTGAAAAACTGTTTTTT
CASSKPRGSEKLFF
>TRBJ1-2|NA|NA|TRBV9
TGTGCCAGCAGCGTAGGCGAGACAGGAGTCTATGGCTACACCTTC
CASSVGETGVYGYTF
>TRBJ2-2|NA|NA|TRBV6-1
TGTGCCAGCAGGACTGAGAACACCGGGGAGCTGTTTTTT
CASRTENTGELFF
>TRBJ1-1|NA|NA|TRBV7-2
TGTGCCAGCAGCTGGGCGGGAGGGAACACTGAAGCTTTCTTT
CASSWAGGNTEAFF
>TRBJ2-7|TRBD1|NA|TRBV5-4
TGTGCCAGCAGCTTGGCTGGGACAGGGCTCTACGAGCAGTACTTC
CASSLAGTGLYEQYF
>TRBJ2-7|TRBD1|NA|TRBV10-2
TGCGCCAGTCGGGACAGAAGCTACGAGCAGTACTTC
CASRDRSYEQYF
>TRBJ2-1|NA|NA|TRBV18
TGTGCCAGCTCCCCAGGACTGGGCAATGAGCAGTTCTTC
CASSPGLGNEQFF
>TRBJ2-1|NA|once|TRBV7-9
TGTGCCAGCAGTTTTTACGATGAGCAGTTCTTC
CASSFYDEQFF
>TRBJ1-2|TRBD1|NA|TRBV9
TGTGCCAGCAGCGTCGACAGGGATGGCTACACCTTC
CASSVDRDGYTF
>TRBJ2-3|NA|NA|TRBV29-1
TGCAGCGTTCGAACTTATCCTAGCTTCGCAGATACGCAGTATTTT
CSVRTYPSFADTQYF
>TRBJ1-2|NA|NA|TRBV29-1
TGCAGCGTCTGGAAACTTGGGGGCGGCCGGCAGGGCTACACCTTC
CSVWKLGGGRQGYTF
>TRBJ1-5|NA|NA|TRBV28
TGTGCCAGCAGTTTCCCCTTGGCAGGGGACAATCAGCCCCAGCATTTT
CASSFPLAGDNQPQHF
>TRBJ1-2|NA|few|TRBV25-1
TGTGCCAGCAGTGGAGTTTGGAGCGGCTACACCTTC
CASSGVWSGYTF